The rows below give T cell receptor beta chains drawn from one sample of a study of T cells in Graves' hyperthyroidism and ophthalmopathy. Via MiXCR, TCRdb re-called the multiplex PCR reads, giving one row per CDR3 protein. The table includes some 600,000 distinct CDR3 sequences, 11% to 15% detected once. Source material: blood. The receptors come from a woman in her twenties or thirties with Graves' hyperthyroidism that later progressed to Graves' ophthalmopathy. CDR3s leave out the opening cysteine and the closing phenylalanine or tryptophan. A D gene is named only where the DNA matches it firmly. A clone size is listed for some rows: how often the clone was seen (once, few, many), or a class if it is expanded.

abundance	d_gene	v_gene	j_gene	CDR3aa
many	-	TRBV15	TRBJ1-5	ATSRDLGQVQPQH
many	-	TRBV19	TRBJ1-3	ASSIRQLLSGNTIY
many	TRBD1	TRBV30	TRBJ1-4	AWSPVGQGAGEKLF
many	-	TRBV24-1	TRBJ1-1	ATSDSTTSNTEAF
many	TRBD2	TRBV29-1	TRBJ2-4	SVLTLTSGGRDIQY
-	TRBD1	TRBV10-3	TRBJ1-3	AISEEGQGAGNTIY
many	TRBD2	TRBV20-1	TRBJ2-1	SASDRSGRGNEQF
many	TRBD1	TRBV30	TRBJ2-5	AWSGQVLGETQY
-	-	TRBV20-1	TRBJ1-4	SAPQFPNEKLF
-	TRBD2	TRBV28	TRBJ2-3	ATGASGRAWGIDTQY
many	-	TRBV7-2	TRBJ2-7	ASSLEMDSEQY
many	TRBD2	TRBV27	TRBJ2-3	ASSLRGLDPDTQY
-	-	TRBV20-1	TRBJ2-7	SATKDGDYEQY
many	-	TRBV12-3/TRBV12-4	TRBJ1-3	ASSFSRNTIY
few	-	TRBV18	TRBJ1-3	ASSPQGKDGNTIY
few	TRBD2	TRBV29-1	TRBJ2-5	SASGLAAHQETQY
-	-	TRBV6-2/TRBV6-3	TRBJ2-1	ASSYTGYEQF
many	-	TRBV11-2	TRBJ2-7	ASSPGRDTRVYEQY
many	TRBD1	TRBV28	TRBJ1-5	ASTPGDRGNQPQH
many	-	TRBV27	TRBJ2-7	ASSLSDSYEQY
many	-	TRBV13	TRBJ2-1	ASSLVPGDEQF
many	-	TRBV5-4	TRBJ2-1	ASRTSAAVYNEQF
once	-	TRBV20-1	TRBJ2-3	SAKPRADTQY
few	-	TRBV3-1	TRBJ2-2	ASSPRDGLGELF
many	TRBD1	TRBV3-1	TRBJ1-2	ASSPQAGQGKGYT
many	-	TRBV6-1	TRBJ2-7	ASSRDFWTYEQY
many	TRBD1	TRBV18	TRBJ2-1	ASSPGQGNLNEQF
-	TRBD2	TRBV9	TRBJ2-7	ASSVGDYSYEQY
-	-	TRBV12-3/TRBV12-4	TRBJ1-3	ASSRDGGSGNTIY
many	TRBD1	TRBV12-3/TRBV12-4	TRBJ1-2	ASTLSSGTASLGYT
many	-	TRBV6-6	TRBJ2-1	ASSYEVTRSHSYNEQF
-	-	TRBV7-2	TRBJ1-2	ASRASSYGYT
many	-	TRBV12-3/TRBV12-4	TRBJ2-2	ASSPGVAPMAGELF
many	-	TRBV5-1	TRBJ2-7	ASEDYPDHEQY
many	TRBD2	TRBV28	TRBJ2-1	ASSEQERFLAGDDEQF
-	TRBD1	TRBV19	TRBJ2-7	ASSIRDRVAYEQY
-	-	TRBV6-2/TRBV6-3	TRBJ1-5	ASRPDGNQPQH
-	-	TRBV6-1	TRBJ2-7	ASSVDVNYYEQY
-	-	TRBV19	TRBJ1-2	ASSLDWGIDGYT
-	TRBD1	TRBV27	TRBJ1-1	TSSPRQGGTEAF
-	-	TRBV7-3	TRBJ2-3	ASSLRTAYTDTQY
many	TRBD1	TRBV12-3/TRBV12-4	TRBJ2-7	ASSLSGTGNVEQY
many	-	TRBV12-3/TRBV12-4	TRBJ1-5	ASSKQGNQPQH
many	TRBD1	TRBV24-1	TRBJ2-1	ATEDRGCSYNEQF
many	-	TRBV15	TRBJ2-5	ATSSVSGETQY
many	-	TRBV5-6	TRBJ2-3	ASSPLIAAYTDTQY